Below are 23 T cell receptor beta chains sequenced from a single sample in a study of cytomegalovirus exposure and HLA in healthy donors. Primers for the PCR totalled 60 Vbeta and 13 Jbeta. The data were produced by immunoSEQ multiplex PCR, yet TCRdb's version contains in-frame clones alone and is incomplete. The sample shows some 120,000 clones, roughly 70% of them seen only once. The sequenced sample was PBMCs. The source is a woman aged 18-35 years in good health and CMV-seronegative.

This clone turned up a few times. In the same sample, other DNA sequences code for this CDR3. The CDR3 nucleotides read TGTGCCAGCTCACCCGACAGGAATCAGCCCCAGCATTTT. It encodes CASSPDRNQPQHF. This rearrangement joins TRBV18 to TRBJ1-5; the D gene is possibly TRBD1 (6 bases). Trimming pared 3 bases from V and 4 bases from J, leaving 7 bases between. The CDR3 runs 13 residues. CDR1 KGHSH and CDR2 LQKENI come from the germline V gene.

CDR3 nucleotides: TGTGCCAGCAGCCAAGAGCCGGGGATCTATGGCTACACCTTC. It is translated as CASSQEPGIYGYTF. The chain couples TRBV14 to TRBJ1-2; D is uncertain. The V gene's germline CDR1 is SGHDN and CDR2 FVKESK. The CDR3 is made up of 14 amino acids. The V end was cut by 0 bases, the J end by 4 bases, with 9 bases between.

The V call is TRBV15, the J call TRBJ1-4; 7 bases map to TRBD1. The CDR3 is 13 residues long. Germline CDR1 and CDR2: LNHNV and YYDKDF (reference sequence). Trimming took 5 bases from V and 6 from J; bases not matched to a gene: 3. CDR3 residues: CATSPGGDEKLFF. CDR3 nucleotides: TGTGCCACCAGCCCAGGGGGTGATGAAAAACTGTTTTTT.

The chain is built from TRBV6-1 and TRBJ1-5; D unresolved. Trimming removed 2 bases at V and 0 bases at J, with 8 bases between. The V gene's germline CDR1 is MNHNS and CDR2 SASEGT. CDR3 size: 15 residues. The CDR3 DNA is TGTGCCAGCAGTGAAACAAGAAATAGCAATCAGCCCCAGCATTTT. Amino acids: CASSETRNSNQPQHF.

The CDR3 loop is CAISETTGITEAFF. The DNA for the CDR3 is TGTGCCATCAGTGAGACCACAGGGATCACTGAAGCTTTCTTT. The chain links TRBV10-3 to TRBJ1-1, with D tentatively TRBD1 (6 bases). The germline gives CDR1 ENHRY, CDR2 SYGVKD. With 2 bases removed from V and 4 bases from J, the gap between germline ends came to 11 bases. This CDR3 spans 14 amino acids.

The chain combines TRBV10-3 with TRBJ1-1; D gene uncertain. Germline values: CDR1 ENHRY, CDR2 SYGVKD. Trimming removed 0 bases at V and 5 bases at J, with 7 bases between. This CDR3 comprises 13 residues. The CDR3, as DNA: TGTGCCATCAGTGAGTCGGCGGGGACTGAAGCTTTCTTT. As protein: CAISESAGTEAFF.

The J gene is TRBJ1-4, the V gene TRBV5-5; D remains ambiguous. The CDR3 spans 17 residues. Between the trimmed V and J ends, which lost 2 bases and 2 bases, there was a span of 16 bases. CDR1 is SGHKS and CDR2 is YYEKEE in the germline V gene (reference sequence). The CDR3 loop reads CASSLKSIELTNEKLFF. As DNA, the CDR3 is TGTGCCAGCAGCTTAAAGAGTATAGAGTTGACTAATGAAAAACTGTTTTTT.

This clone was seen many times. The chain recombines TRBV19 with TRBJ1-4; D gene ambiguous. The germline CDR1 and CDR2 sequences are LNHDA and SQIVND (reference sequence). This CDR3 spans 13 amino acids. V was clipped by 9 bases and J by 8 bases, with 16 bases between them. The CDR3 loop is CASNGRAQEKLFF. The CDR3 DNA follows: TGTGCCAGCAATGGGCGGGCGCAAGAAAAACTGTTTTTT.

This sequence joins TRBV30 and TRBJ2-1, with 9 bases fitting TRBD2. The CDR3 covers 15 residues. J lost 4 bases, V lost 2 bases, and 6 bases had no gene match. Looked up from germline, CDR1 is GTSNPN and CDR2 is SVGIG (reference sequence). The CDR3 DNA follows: TGTGCCTGGAGTCCTCTAGCGGGGAGATACAATGAGCAGTTCTTC. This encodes CAWSPLAGRYNEQFF.

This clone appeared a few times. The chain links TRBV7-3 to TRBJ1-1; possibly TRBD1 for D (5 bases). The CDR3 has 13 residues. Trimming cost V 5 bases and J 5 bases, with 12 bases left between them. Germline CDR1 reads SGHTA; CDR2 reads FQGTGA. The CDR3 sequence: CASSRSGGTEAFF. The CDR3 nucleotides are TGTGCCAGCAGCCGGTCGGGGGGAACTGAAGCTTTCTTT.

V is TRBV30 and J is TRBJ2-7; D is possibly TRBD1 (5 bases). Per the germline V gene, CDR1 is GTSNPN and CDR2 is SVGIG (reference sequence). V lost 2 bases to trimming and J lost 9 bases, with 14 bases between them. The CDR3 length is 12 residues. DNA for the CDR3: TGTGCCTGGAGTCGGAGTAGCAGGGCGCAGTACTTC. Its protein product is CAWSRSSRAQYF.

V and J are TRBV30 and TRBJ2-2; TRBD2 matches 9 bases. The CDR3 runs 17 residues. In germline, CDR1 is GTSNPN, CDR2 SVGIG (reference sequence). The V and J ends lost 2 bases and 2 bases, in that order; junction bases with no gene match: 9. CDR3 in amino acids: CAWSLPPAGGNTGELFF. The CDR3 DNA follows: TGTGCCTGGAGTCTCCCCCCAGCGGGGGGCAACACCGGGGAGCTGTTTTTT.

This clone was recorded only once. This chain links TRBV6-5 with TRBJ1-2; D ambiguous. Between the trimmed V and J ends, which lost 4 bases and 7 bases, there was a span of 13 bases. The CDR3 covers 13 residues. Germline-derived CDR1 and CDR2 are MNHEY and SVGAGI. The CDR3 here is CASSSETTSGYTF. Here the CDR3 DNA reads TGTGCCAGCAGTTCCGAGACAACGAGTGGCTACACCTTC.

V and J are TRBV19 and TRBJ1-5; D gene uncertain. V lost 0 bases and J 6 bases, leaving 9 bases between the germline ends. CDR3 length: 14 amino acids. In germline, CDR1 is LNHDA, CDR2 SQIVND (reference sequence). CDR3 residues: CASSIEVRAQPQHF. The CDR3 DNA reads TGTGCCAGTAGTATAGAGGTTCGAGCTCAGCCCCAGCATTTT.

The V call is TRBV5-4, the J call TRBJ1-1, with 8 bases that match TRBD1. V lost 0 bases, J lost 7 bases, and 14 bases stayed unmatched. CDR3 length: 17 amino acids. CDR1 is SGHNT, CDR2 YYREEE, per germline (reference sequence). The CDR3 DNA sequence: TGTGCCAGCAGCTTGGTTCGCAGGGGGCGTCGGTTTGGTGAAGCTTTCTTT. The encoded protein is CASSLVRRGRRFGEAFF.

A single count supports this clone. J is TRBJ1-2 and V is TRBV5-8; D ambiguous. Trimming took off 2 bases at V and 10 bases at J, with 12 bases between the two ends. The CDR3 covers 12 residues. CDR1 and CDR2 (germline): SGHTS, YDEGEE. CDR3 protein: CASSFSRVIYTF. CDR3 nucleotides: TGTGCCAGCAGCTTTTCAAGAGTAATCTACACCTTC.

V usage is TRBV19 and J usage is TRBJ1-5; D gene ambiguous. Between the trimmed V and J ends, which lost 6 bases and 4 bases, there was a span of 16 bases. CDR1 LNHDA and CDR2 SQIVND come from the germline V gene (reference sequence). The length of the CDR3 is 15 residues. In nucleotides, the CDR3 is TGTGCCAGTAGCCCCCCGGGCGGACTAAATCAGCCCCAGCATTTT. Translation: CASSPPGGLNQPQHF.

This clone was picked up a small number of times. CDR3 sequence: CASSIDLRQPQHF. Here the CDR3 DNA reads TGTGCCAGTAGTATAGATTTGCGGCAGCCCCAGCATTTT. The chain couples TRBV19 to TRBJ1-5; D remains ambiguous. Germline CDR1 and CDR2: LNHDA and SQIVND (reference sequence). The CDR3 totals 13 residues. V lost 0 bases to trimming and J lost 7 bases, with 7 bases between them.

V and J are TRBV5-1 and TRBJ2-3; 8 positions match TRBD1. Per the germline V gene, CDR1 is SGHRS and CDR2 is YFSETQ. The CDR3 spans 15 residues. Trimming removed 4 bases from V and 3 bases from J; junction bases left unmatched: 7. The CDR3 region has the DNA TGCGCCAGCAGCGGAGGACAGGGAATTACAGATACGCAGTATTTT. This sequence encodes CASSGGQGITDTQYF.

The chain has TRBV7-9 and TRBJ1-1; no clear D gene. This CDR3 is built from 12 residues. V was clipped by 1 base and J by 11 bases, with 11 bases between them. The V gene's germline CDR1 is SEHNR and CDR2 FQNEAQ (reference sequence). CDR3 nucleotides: TGTGCCAGCAGCTTAGAAGGCCTAGCTGCTTTCTTT. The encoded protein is CASSLEGLAAFF.

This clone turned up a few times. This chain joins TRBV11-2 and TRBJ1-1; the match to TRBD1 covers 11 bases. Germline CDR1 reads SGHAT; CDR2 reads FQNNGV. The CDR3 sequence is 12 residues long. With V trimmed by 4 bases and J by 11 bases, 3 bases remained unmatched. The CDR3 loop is CASSWGTGGAFF. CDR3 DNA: TGTGCCAGCAGCTGGGGGACAGGGGGGGCTTTCTTT. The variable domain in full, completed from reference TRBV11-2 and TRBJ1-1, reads EAGVAQSPRYKIIEKRQSVAFWCNPISGHATLYWYQQILGQGPKLLIQFQNNGVVDDSQLPKDRFSAERLKGVDSTLKIQPAKLEDSAVYLCASSWGTGGAFFGQGTRLTVV.

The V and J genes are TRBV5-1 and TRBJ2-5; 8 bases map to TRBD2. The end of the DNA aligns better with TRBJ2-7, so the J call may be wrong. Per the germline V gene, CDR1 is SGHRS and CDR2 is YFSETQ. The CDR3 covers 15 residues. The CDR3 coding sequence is TGCGCCAGCAGCACCCAAGCGGGGGCCACCTACGAGCAGTACTTC. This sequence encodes CASSTQAGATYEQYF.

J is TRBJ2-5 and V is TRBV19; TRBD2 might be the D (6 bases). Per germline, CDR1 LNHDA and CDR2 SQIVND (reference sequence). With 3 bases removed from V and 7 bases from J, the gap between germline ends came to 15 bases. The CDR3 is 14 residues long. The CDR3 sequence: CASSIPDPAGTQYF. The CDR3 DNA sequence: TGTGCCAGTAGTATCCCTGACCCAGCGGGGACCCAGTACTTC.